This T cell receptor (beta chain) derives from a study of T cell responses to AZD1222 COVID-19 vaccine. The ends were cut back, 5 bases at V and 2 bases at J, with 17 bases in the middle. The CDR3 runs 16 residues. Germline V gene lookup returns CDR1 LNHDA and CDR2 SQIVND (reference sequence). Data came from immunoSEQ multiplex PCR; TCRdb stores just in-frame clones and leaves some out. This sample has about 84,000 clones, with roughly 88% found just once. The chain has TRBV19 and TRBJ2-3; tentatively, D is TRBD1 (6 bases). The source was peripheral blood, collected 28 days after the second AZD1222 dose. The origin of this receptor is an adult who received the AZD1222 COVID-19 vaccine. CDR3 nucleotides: TGTGCCAGTAGTGGGGGAACAGGGTACTCCACAGATACGCAGTATTTT. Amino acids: CASSGGTGYSTDTQYF.